The 14 T cell receptor beta chains below all came from one sample that was sequenced in a study of T cells in women clearing cervical HPV infection. Generated by immunoSEQ multiplex PCR, the TCRdb table keeps only in-frame clones and is missing some. The sample table includes around 35,000 clones. The sequenced sample was blood buffy coat. The source of these receptors is a woman aged 18 to 75 with a cervical HPV16 infection that either progressed to CIN3+ or cleared (not recorded which).

Concerning this clone: The read ends 3 residues shy of where the CDR3 ends; the end is completed using the germline J gene. The chain carries TRBV18 and TRBJ1-2; TRBD1 might be the D (5 bases). The CDR3 loop spans 13 amino acids. Trimming stripped 2 bases from V and 2 bases from J, with 6 bases between. Per germline, CDR1 KGHSH and CDR2 LQKENI. Incomplete CDR3 DNA: TGTGCCAGCTCACCAGACAGAAACTATGGC. Translated, it gives CASSPDRNYG. The full CDR3 reads CASSPDRNYGYTF. Combining the CDR3 with reference TRBV18 and TRBJ1-2 gives the whole variable domain NAGVMQNPRHLVRRRGQEARLRCSPMKGHSHVYWYRQLPEEGLKFMVYLQKENIIDESGMPKERFSAEFPKEGPSILRIQQVVRGDSAAYFCASSPDRNYGYTFGSGTRLTVV.

Concerning this clone itself: The DNA ends 3 residues before the CDR3 does, and the rest of the CDR3 is filled in from the germline J gene. The chain carries TRBV2 and TRBJ2-4, with D uncertain. In germline, CDR1 is SNHLY, CDR2 FYNNEI. This CDR3 spans 15 amino acids. The V end lost 2 bases, the J end lost 6 bases, and 14 bases lay between the germline ends. CDR3 DNA, as far as it was read: TGTGCCAGCAGTGAATTCCGTCTGGCTGGAAACATT. It codes for CASSEFRLAGNI. The entire CDR3 protein is CASSEFRLAGNIQYF.

A remark on this clone: The read halts 3 residues ahead of the CDR3 end, with the missing end drawn from the germline J gene. The rearrangement joins TRBV7-3 to TRBJ2-5, with 7 bases identical to TRBD2. The length of the CDR3 is 14 residues. The V segment lost 2 bases and the J segment 5 bases; nucleotides outside the gene matches: 5. Germline CDR1 reads SGHTA; CDR2 reads FQGTGA. The CDR3 region is CASSLLGGGETQYF. The sequenced part of the CDR3 DNA is TGTGCCAGCAGCTTACTGGGGGGGGGTGAGACC.

Turning to this clone: The read ends 3 residues shy of where the CDR3 ends; the end is completed using the germline J gene. J is TRBJ2-5 and V is TRBV10-1, with TRBD1 identical over 8 bases. V was clipped by 2 bases and J by 5 bases; unmatched bases: 10. CDR1 is WNHNN and CDR2 is SYGVQD in the germline V gene (reference sequence). The CDR3 loop spans 16 amino acids. The CDR3 loop is CASSERQGAAGETQYF. The CDR3 bases that were read are TGCGCCAGCAGTGAGCGGCAGGGGGCTGCCGGTGAGACC.

Of note for this clone: The read comes to an end 3 residues before the CDR3 does, leaving the germline J gene to fill in the end. This sequence joins TRBV19 and TRBJ2-3; 7 positions agree with TRBD2. Germline V gene lookup returns CDR1 LNHDA and CDR2 SQIVND (reference sequence). The CDR3 is 16 residues long. Trimming removed 7 bases from V and 0 bases from J; junction bases left unmatched: 10. Here the CDR3 reads CASNGGTISSTDTQYF. Incomplete CDR3 DNA: TGTGCCAGTAACGGCGGGACTATCTCTAGCACAGATACG.

The sequenced CDR3 bases are TGTGCCAGCAGTGGGGACTTGAATGAAAAA. This encodes CASSGDLNEK. The full CDR3 sequence reads CASSGDLNEKLFF. The chain links TRBV2 to TRBJ1-4, with TRBD1 as a possible D gene (5 bases). The read terminates 3 residues before the CDR3 end, so the remaining end is supplied by the germline J gene. The length of the CDR3 is 13 residues. Trimming pared 4 bases from V and 5 bases from J, leaving 8 bases between. The germline V gene has CDR1 SNHLY and CDR2 FYNNEI.

Concerning this clone: The DNA ends 3 residues before the CDR3 does, and the rest of the CDR3 is filled in from the germline J gene. The chain couples TRBV6-2 or TRBV6-3 to TRBJ2-1; 7 bases are shared with TRBD2. V lost 3 bases to trimming and J lost 7 bases; unmatched junction nucleotides: 15. Germline CDR1 reads MNHEY; CDR2 reads SVGEGT. The CDR3 spans 17 residues. The covered CDR3 bases are TGTGCCAGCAGTTATTACCCGGGACTAAGTCCGGAAAATGAG. This encodes CASSYYPGLSPENE. The CDR3 in full is CASSYYPGLSPENEQFF.

This clone shows up as medium-sized (0.01 to 0.1%) by frequency. The read terminates 3 residues before the CDR3 end, so the remaining end is supplied by the germline J gene. The rearrangement joins TRBV6-4 to TRBJ2-3; weak D call: TRBD2 (6 bases). V lost 2 bases, J lost 0 bases, and 6 bases lay in between. Looked up from germline, CDR1 is MRHNA and CDR2 is SNTAGT. The CDR3 runs to 14 residues. CDR3 loop: CASSDSGSTDTQYF. The CDR3 DNA, read in part, is TGTGCCAGCAGTGACAGCGGGAGCACAGATACG.

Comments on this clone: The read falls 3 residues short of the CDR3 end, and the missing part is taken from the germline J gene. The chain employs TRBV7-2 and TRBJ1-5; 11 bases line up with TRBD1. The V segment lost 5 bases and the J segment 4 bases; nucleotides outside the gene matches: 4. This CDR3 comprises 15 residues. Germline V CDR1 and CDR2: SGHTA, FQGNSA. CDR3 amino acids: CASSTGTGGNQPQHF. The sequenced part of the CDR3 DNA is TGTGCCAGCAGCACAGGGACAGGGGGGAATCAGCCC.

About this clone: The read halts 3 residues ahead of the CDR3 end, with the missing end drawn from the germline J gene. The chain recombines TRBV20-1 with TRBJ2-7; TRBD2 might be the D (7 bases). Trimming removed 3 bases from V and 4 bases from J, with 13 bases in between. Germline CDR1 reads DFQATT; CDR2 reads SNEGSKA (reference sequence). The CDR3 sequence is 13 residues long. CDR3 DNA (partial): TGCAGTGCTAGTGGGGGGGCGGCATACGAG. Protein product: CSASGGAAYE. The entire CDR3 is CSASGGAAYEQYF.

Details on this clone: Read data end 3 residues before the CDR3 end; the end is taken from the germline J gene. The chain uses TRBV6-2 or TRBV6-3 and TRBJ2-6, with no clear D. CDR1 is MNHEY, CDR2 SVGEGT, per germline. The CDR3 runs 14 residues. V was cut by 4 bases and J by 0 bases, with 4 bases left in between. CDR3 bases read: TGTGCCAGCAGTTCTAGCTCTGGGGCCAACGTC. It yields the protein CASSSSSGANV. The entire CDR3 sequence reads CASSSSSGANVLTF.

A word on this clone: The read ends 3 residues shy of where the CDR3 ends; the end is completed using the germline J gene. The rearrangement uses TRBV2 and TRBJ2-7, with D possibly being TRBD1 (6 bases). Germline assignment: CDR1 SNHLY and CDR2 FYNNEI. This CDR3 has 14 amino acids. Trimming stripped 2 bases from V and 5 bases from J, with 13 bases between. CDR3 amino acids: CASSEYRVGNEQYF. CDR3 bases read: TGTGCCAGCAGTGAATACAGGGTGGGCAACGAG.

Concerning this clone itself: The sequenced fragment ends 3 residues before the CDR3 boundary, so the rest is inferred from the germline J gene. The chain couples TRBV5-1 to TRBJ2-3, with D perhaps TRBD2 (6 bases). Germline V gene sequence: CDR1 SGHRS, CDR2 YFSETQ. This CDR3 comprises 14 residues. V was pared by 7 bases and J by 1 base, with 13 bases between. CDR3 residues: CASATREGTDTQYF. CDR3 DNA (partial): TGCGCCAGCGCGACTAGAGAGGGCACAGATACG.

On this clone: The read ends 3 residues early relative to the CDR3; the germline J gene fills the gap. This chain links TRBV20-1 with TRBJ2-5; possible D gene TRBD2, 5 bases. The CDR3 is made up of 14 amino acids. Germline CDR1 reads DFQATT; CDR2 reads SNEGSKA (reference sequence). Trimming stripped 0 bases from V and 5 bases from J, with 13 bases between. CDR3 amino acids: CSARDLRAGETQYF. The sequenced part of the CDR3 DNA is TGCAGTGCTAGAGATTTGAGGGCTGGGGAGACC.